This T cell receptor beta chain was recovered during a study of kidney transplant recipient with SARS-CoV-2 infection. There are many counts of this clonotype. MiXCR, run by TCRdb on the reads, gives a single entry per CDR3 protein. The data show 200,000 to 300,000 distinct CDR3 sequences, with more than 25% seen just once and roughly 7.3% held by the top ten. The sequence derives from a young adult male patient who had COVID-19 and was a kidney transplant recipient. Some T cells may have come from the graft donor. Specimen: a blood sample, collected at baseline and between days 110 and 120 from a kidney transplant recipient.

The CDR3 DNA is TGTGCCAGCAGAATTGGTAAGGGGGAGAGCACTGAAGCTTTCTTT. It yields the protein CASRIGKGESTEAFF. The chain couples TRBV7-9 to TRBJ1-1; perhaps TRBD1 as D (6 bases). Trimming cost V 6 bases and J 4 bases, with 18 bases left between them. The CDR3 totals 15 residues. The germline CDR1 and CDR2 sequences are SEHNR and FQNEAQ (reference sequence). Supplemented by reference TRBV7-9 and TRBJ1-1, the full variable domain reads DTGVSQNPRHKITKRGQNVTFRCDPISEHNRLYWYRQTLGQGPEFLTYFQNEAQLEKSRLLSDRFSAERPKGSFSTLEIQRTEQGDSAMYLCASRIGKGESTEAFFGQGTRLTVV.